These 2 T cell receptor beta chains share one sample of origin, sequenced in a study of cytomegalovirus exposure and HLA in healthy donors. Sequenced by immunoSEQ multiplex PCR; TCRdb stores in-frame clones only, minus some. The sample consists of 110,000 to 150,000 clones, about four fifths of them appearing once. The material sequenced was PBMCs. Source of these receptors: a woman aged 30 to 39 in good health and CMV-seronegative.

The chain combines TRBV7-2 with TRBJ2-3; D possibly corresponds to TRBD1 (6 bases). The length of the CDR3 is 16 residues. Trimming removed 4 bases at V and 3 bases at J, with 17 bases between. CDR1 and CDR2 (germline): SGHTA, FQGNSA. The CDR3 sequence is CASSSGTSVLTDTQYF. The CDR3 DNA follows: TGTGCCAGCAGCTCGGGGACATCTGTTTTAACAGATACGCAGTATTTT.

This chain connects TRBV5-8 to TRBJ2-5; a possible D gene is TRBD2 (6 bases). The germline CDR1 and CDR2 sequences are SGHTS and YDEGEE. This CDR3 region has 16 residues. The ends were cut back, 3 bases at V and 1 base at J, with 16 bases in the middle. This CDR3 is CASSWGLGGIQETQYF. CDR3 nucleotides: TGTGCCAGCAGCTGGGGACTTGGAGGAATCCAAGAGACCCAGTACTTC.